This T cell receptor beta chain was recorded in a study of blood T cell repertoires in COVID-19. Study overall: Acute-phase and convalescent COVID-19 samples originated in the United States, Italy and Spain. Sources were T cells, B-cell-depleted T cells, or PBMCs; the material itself was cDNA or gDNA.

Per the original data handling: Using reference gene primer amplification, nucleated cell counts were estimated. Assay used: immunoSEQ multiplex PCR; TCRdb lists only in-frame clones, some missing. For V, J and clone size, that table is used; D and trimming come from the DNA. The sample lists some 170,000 clones; around 83% were seen once. CDR1 and CDR2 from the germline V gene are SEHNR and FQNEAQ (reference sequence). The CDR3 spans 15 residues. Trimming removed 1 base from V and 0 bases from J, with 8 bases in between. Sequencing was carried out using peripheral blood. This chain connects TRBV7-9 to TRBJ2-3; D gene unclear. This TCR was sampled from a man in his forties with acute or convalescent COVID-19. The CDR3 protein is CASSLVGSSTDTQYF. The CDR3 bases are TGTGCCAGCAGCTTAGTCGGGTCTAGCACAGATACGCAGTATTTT.